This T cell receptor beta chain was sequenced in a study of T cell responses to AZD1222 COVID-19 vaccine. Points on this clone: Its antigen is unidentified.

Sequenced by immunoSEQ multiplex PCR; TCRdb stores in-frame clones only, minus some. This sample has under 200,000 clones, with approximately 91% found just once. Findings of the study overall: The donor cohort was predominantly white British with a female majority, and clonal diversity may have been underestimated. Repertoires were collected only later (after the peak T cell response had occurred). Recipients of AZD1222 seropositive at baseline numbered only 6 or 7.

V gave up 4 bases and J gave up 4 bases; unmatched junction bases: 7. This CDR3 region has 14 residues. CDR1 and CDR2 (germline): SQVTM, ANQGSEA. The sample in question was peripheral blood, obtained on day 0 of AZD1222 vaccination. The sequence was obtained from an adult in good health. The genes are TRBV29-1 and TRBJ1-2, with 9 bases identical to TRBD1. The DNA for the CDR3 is TGCAGCGTTGCAGGACAGGGGCTCGTCTATGGCTACACCTTC. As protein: CSVAGQGLVYGYTF.